The clone carrying this T cell receptor beta chain appeared a few times. The sample originates from a study of T cell changes during pregnancy in multiple sclerosis. The assay was immunoSEQ multiplex PCR, and TCRdb's table has in-frame clones only and misses some. The sample shows over 85,000 clones, 80% to 95% of them seen only once. Deletions cut 7 bases from V and 7 bases from J, with 12 bases between. There are 12 residues in the CDR3. Germline-derived CDR1 and CDR2 are SGHRS and YFSETQ. The chain carries TRBV5-1 and TRBJ2-1; TRBD2 might be the D (6 bases). Sequenced material: peripheral blood, taken in the first trimester of pregnancy. The receptor was isolated from a female donor in good health, enrolled as a control in a pregnancy study. Here the CDR3 reads CASRERGNEQFF. CDR3 coding DNA: TGCGCCAGCCGGGAGAGAGGGAATGAGCAGTTCTTC.